The TCR beta chain described here comes from a study of T cell changes during pregnancy in multiple sclerosis. The length of the CDR3 is 12 residues. V was cut by 4 bases and J by 7 bases, with 11 bases left in between. Germline-derived CDR1 and CDR2 are SGDLS and YYNGEE. Only in-frame clones appear in the TCRdb table, and some are missing; sequencing was by immunoSEQ multiplex PCR. The data show around 36,000 clones, more than 85% seen once. The sequenced sample was CD8+ T cells from peripheral blood mononuclear cells, obtained in the first trimester of pregnancy. This receptor was obtained from a female donor with multiple sclerosis, enrolled in a pregnancy study. The chain is built from TRBV9 and TRBJ1-2; perhaps TRBD1 as D (5 bases). CDR3 DNA sequence: TGTGCCAGCAGCCCCCGGGGGGGTGGCTACACCTTC. Protein: CASSPRGGGYTF.